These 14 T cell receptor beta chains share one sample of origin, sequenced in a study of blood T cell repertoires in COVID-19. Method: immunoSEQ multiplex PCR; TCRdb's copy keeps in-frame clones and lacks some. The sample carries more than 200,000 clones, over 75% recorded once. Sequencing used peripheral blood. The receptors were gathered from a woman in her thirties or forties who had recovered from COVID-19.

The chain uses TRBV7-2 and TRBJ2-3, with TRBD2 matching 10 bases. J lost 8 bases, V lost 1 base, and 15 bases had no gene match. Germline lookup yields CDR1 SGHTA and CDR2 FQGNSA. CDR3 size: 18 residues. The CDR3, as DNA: TGTGCCAGCAGCTTAGATGGGCTAGCGGGAGTGGGGGGGAGTACGCAGTATTTT. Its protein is CASSLDGLAGVGGSTQYF.

As DNA, the CDR3 is TGTGCCAGTAGTATCCCAGGGTCCGGGACCCAGTACTTC. Protein sequence: CASSIPGSGTQYF. The V gene is TRBV19, the J gene TRBJ2-5; possible D gene TRBD1, 5 bases. The germline V and J ends were trimmed by 3 bases and 7 bases, with 12 bases remaining between them. Per the germline V gene, CDR1 is LNHDA and CDR2 is SQIVND (reference sequence). The CDR3 runs 13 residues.

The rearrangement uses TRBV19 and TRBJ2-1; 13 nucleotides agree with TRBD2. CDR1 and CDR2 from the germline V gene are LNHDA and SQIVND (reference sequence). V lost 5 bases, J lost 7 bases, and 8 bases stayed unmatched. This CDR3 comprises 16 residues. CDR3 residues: CASSALTSGRGNEQFF. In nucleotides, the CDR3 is TGTGCCAGTAGTGCACTTACTAGCGGGAGGGGGAATGAGCAGTTCTTC.

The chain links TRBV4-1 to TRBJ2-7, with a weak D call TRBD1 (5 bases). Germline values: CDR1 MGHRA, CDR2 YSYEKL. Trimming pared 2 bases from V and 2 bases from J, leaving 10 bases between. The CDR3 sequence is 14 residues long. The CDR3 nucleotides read TGCGCCAGCAGCCAACAGGGTGGAACCTACGAGCAGTACTTC. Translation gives CASSQQGGTYEQYF.

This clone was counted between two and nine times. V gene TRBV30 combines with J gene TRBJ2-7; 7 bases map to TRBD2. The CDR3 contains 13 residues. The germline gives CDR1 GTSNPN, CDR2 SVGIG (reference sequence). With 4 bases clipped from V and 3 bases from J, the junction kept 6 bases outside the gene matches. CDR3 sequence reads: CAWNKREDYEQYF. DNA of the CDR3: TGTGCCTGGAATAAACGGGAGGACTACGAGCAGTACTTC.

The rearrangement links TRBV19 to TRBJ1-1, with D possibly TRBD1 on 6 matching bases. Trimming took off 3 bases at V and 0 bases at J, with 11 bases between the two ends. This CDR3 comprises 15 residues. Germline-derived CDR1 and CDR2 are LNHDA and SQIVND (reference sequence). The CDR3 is CASSIKQGLNTEAFF. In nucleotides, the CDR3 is TGTGCCAGTAGTATCAAACAGGGCCTGAACACTGAAGCTTTCTTT. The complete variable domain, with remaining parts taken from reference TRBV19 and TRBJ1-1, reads DGGITQSPKYLFRKEGQNVTLSCEQNLNHDAMYWYRQDPGQGLRLIYYSQIVNDFQKGDIAEGYSVSREKKESFPLTVTSAQKNPTAFYLCASSIKQGLNTEAFFGQGTRLTVV.

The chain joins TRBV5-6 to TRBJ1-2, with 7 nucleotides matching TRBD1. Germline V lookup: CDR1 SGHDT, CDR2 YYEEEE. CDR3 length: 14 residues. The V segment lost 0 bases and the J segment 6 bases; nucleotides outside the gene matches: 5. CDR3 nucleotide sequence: TGTGCCAGCAGCTTGGATGCAGGGGGGCATGGCTACACCTTC. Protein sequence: CASSLDAGGHGYTF.

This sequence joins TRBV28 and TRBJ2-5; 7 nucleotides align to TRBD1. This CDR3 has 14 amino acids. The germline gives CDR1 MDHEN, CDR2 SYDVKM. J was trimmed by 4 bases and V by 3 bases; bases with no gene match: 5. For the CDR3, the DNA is TGTGCCAGCAGTTTTGAAAGGGGGCGAGAGACCCAGTACTTC. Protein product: CASSFERGRETQYF.

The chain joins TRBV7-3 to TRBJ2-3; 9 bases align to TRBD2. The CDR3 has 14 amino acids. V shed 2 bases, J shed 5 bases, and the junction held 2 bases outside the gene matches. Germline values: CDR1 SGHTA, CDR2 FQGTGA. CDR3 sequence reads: CASSLGSGGDTQYF. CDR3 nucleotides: TGTGCCAGCAGCTTAGGTAGCGGGGGAGATACGCAGTATTTT.

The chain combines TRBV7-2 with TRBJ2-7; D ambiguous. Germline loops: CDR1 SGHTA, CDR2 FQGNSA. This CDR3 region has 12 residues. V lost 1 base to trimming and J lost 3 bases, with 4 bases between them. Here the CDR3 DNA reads TGTGCCAGCAGCTTAGTCGGCTACGAGCAGTACTTC. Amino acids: CASSLVGYEQYF.

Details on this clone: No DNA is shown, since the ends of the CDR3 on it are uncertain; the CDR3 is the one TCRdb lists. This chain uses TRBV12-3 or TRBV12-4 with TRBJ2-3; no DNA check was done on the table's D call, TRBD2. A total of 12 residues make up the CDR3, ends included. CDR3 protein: CASSSSRRAQYF.

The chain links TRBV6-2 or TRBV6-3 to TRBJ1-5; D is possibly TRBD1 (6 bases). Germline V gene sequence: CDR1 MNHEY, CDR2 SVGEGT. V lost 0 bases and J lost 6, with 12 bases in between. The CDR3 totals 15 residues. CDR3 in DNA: TGTGCCAGCAGTTACTCGGCAGGGGTGGGTCAGCCCCAGCATTTT. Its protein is CASSYSAGVGQPQHF.

The CDR3 here is CASRSNYGYTF. The CDR3 nucleotides read TGTGCCAGCAGGTCAAACTATGGCTACACCTTC. The gene calls are TRBV6-6 and TRBJ1-2, with D unresolved. The CDR3 loop spans 11 amino acids. Between the trimmed V and J ends, which lost 6 bases and 2 bases, there was a span of 4 bases. Germline loops: CDR1 MNHNY, CDR2 SVGAGI (reference sequence).

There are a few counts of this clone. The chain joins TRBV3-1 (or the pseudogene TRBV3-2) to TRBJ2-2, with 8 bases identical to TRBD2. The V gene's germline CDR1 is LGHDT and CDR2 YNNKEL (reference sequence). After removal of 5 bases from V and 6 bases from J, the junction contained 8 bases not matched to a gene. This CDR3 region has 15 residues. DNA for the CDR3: TGTGCCAGCAGCACCGGGACTAGAGGCGCCGGGGAGCTGTTTTTT. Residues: CASSTGTRGAGELFF.